This entry is about one TCR beta chain. Its antigen is still unknown. A read error may produce the germline difference seen at one junction end. This entry is derived from a study of T-cell reconstitution after alpha-beta-depleted transplantation in children. General study findings and limits: A year had passed since transplant, and T-cell counts and diversity by then came mostly from newly produced T cells. Where some patients showed high TCRbeta diversity at day 60, it came from recipient T cells and thymic progenitors that had survived. Reported findings indicate that, about two months after transplant, alpha-beta T cells came from several hundred expanded clones, which were derived from non-depleted graft cells.

This sample's TCRbeta library carried unique molecular identifier barcodes. Via MiXCR, TCRdb re-called the PCR reads, giving one row per CDR3 protein. The table has about a million distinct CDR3 sequences, about 29% seen once. The CDR3 has 15 amino acids. The sequenced sample was PBMCs, mostly from graft donor cells, obtained 360 days after TCRalphabeta/CD19-depleted stem cell transplant. The chain employs TRBV12-3 or TRBV12-4 and TRBJ2-3; D uncertain. This TCR was recovered from a boy under two years old who had a stem cell transplant for SCID, so the T cells may come from the graft donor. The CDR3 region is CASSAVQVGTNTQYF. CDR3 sequence (DNA): TGTGCCAGCAGTGCCGTCCAGGTGGGCACAAATACGCAGTATTTT.